Following are 32 T cell receptor beta chains from one sample sequenced in a study of T cell repertoires in cytomegalovirus infection. TCRdb re-analysed the reads in MiXCR, keeping a single row per CDR3 protein. The sample carries fewer than 250,000 distinct CDR3 sequences, roughly 20% recorded once. Sequences were obtained from CD8+ T cells from PBMCs. The receptors were gathered from a human donor in good health (CMV status not recorded). Some clones in this sample may be carry-over from other donors' samples.

This sequence joins TRBV4-2 and TRBJ1-6, with a possible D match to TRBD1 (5 bases). V lost 0 bases and J 10 bases, leaving 16 bases between the germline ends. The CDR3 totals 16 residues. Germline V CDR1 and CDR2: LGHNA, YNFKEQ. The CDR3 DNA sequence: TGTGCCAGCAGCCAAGATCTCGACGGGGGTGGCTCACCCCTCCACTTT. Amino acids: CASSQDLDGGGSPLHF.

The chain uses TRBV20-1 and TRBJ2-4; D is undetermined. The CDR3 consists of 15 residues. Germline CDR1 reads DFQATT; CDR2 reads SNEGSKA (reference sequence). The V end lost 1 base, the J end lost 1 base, and 11 bases lay between the germline ends. This CDR3 reads CSARVAADAKNIQYF. CDR3 nucleotide sequence: TGCAGTGCTAGAGTTGCCGCAGACGCCAAAAACATTCAGTACTTC.

The V and J genes are TRBV15 and TRBJ1-4; D gene uncertain. This CDR3 has 15 residues. Germline V gene lookup returns CDR1 LNHNV and CDR2 YYDKDF (reference sequence). V was trimmed by 0 bases and J by 8 bases, leaving 13 bases between them. CDR3 region: CATSRERDPGEKLFF. For the CDR3, the DNA is TGTGCCACCAGCAGAGAGCGGGATCCGGGGGAAAAACTGTTTTTT.

There are many counts of this clonotype. The V call is TRBV28, the J call TRBJ1-1; 7 nucleotides align to TRBD1. Germline V gene lookup returns CDR1 MDHEN and CDR2 SYDVKM. J lost 4 bases, V lost 2 bases, and 10 bases had no gene match. The CDR3 sequence is 16 residues long. The CDR3 nucleotides are TGTGCCAGCAGTTTAAAGACAGGGTCGGTAGGCACTGAAGCTTTCTTT. It translates to CASSLKTGSVGTEAFF.

This clonotype was detected ten times or more. This chain uses TRBV10-3 with TRBJ2-5; tentatively, D is TRBD1 (6 bases). Germline values: CDR1 ENHRY, CDR2 SYGVKD. CDR3 length equals 17 residues. V was shortened by 0 bases and J by 2 bases, with 16 bases between the two germline ends. The CDR3 sequence: CAISESAGDWGQETQYF. The CDR3 DNA follows: TGTGCCATCAGTGAGTCGGCAGGGGATTGGGGACAAGAGACCCAGTACTTC.

The chain carries TRBV29-1 and TRBJ1-2, with D uncertain. V shed 2 bases and J shed 4 bases, with 5 bases lying between them. The germline V gene encodes CDR1 SQVTM and CDR2 ANQGSEA. The CDR3 totals 11 residues. The CDR3 region has the DNA TGCAGCGTTGAATCGGCCTATGGCTACACCTTC. This translates into CSVESAYGYTF.

The CDR3 sequence: CSVVNSGPKETQYF. As DNA, the CDR3 is TGCAGCGTTGTAAATTCGGGGCCAAAAGAGACCCAGTACTTC. The V call is TRBV29-1, the J call TRBJ2-5; D may correspond to TRBD1 or TRBD2 (5 bases each). The CDR3 totals 14 residues. V was shortened by 4 bases and J by 3 bases, with 15 bases between the two germline ends. CDR1 SQVTM and CDR2 ANQGSEA come from the germline V gene.

This clonotype was counted many times. CDR3 coding DNA: TGTGCCAGCAGCTTAATGGGAGGGAACACTGAAGCTTTCTTT. Translating gives CASSLMGGNTEAFF. The chain couples TRBV6-1 to TRBJ1-1, with D unclear. The germline CDR1 and CDR2 sequences are MNHNS and SASEGT. V shed 6 bases and J shed 1 base, with 12 bases lying between them. The length of the CDR3 is 14 residues.

This chain connects TRBV13 to TRBJ2-7, with 12 bases identical to TRBD1. CDR3 size: 16 residues. CDR1 and CDR2 from the germline V gene are PRHDT and FYEKMQ (reference sequence). Trimming took 4 bases from V and 4 from J; bases not matched to a gene: 8. CDR3 DNA sequence: TGTGCCAGCAGCTCAACCGGGACAGGGGGCGGGTACGAGCAGTACTTC. Translating it yields CASSSTGTGGGYEQYF.

This clonotype has ten or more counts. The chain has TRBV7-6 and TRBJ2-3, with TRBD2 as a possible D gene (8 bases). Germline CDR1 SGHVS, CDR2 FNYEAQ. Trimming took 3 bases from V and 1 from J, leaving 11 bases between them. The CDR3 totals 15 residues. This CDR3 is CASSFSGTGTDTQYF. The CDR3 bases are TGTGCCAGCAGCTTTAGCGGGACAGGCACAGATACGCAGTATTTT.

Worth noting for this clonotype: This could be a read error, since a much larger clone is one nucleotide away. The CDR3 end shows no conserved phenylalanine or tryptophan, and so a read error is likely. The rearrangement joins TRBV7-2 to TRBJ2-3, with D tentatively TRBD1 (5 bases). The germline gives CDR1 SGHTA, CDR2 FQGNSA. V was pared by 1 base and J by 3 bases, with 14 bases between. The CDR3 is 16 amino acids. DNA of the CDR3: TGTGCCAGCAGCTTAGGTGCAGGGATCATTACAGATACGCAGTATTCT. Translation: CASSLGAGIITDTQYS.

Regarding this clonotype: With a much larger clone just one base away, this may be a read error. This chain joins TRBV7-2 and TRBJ1-2, with no clear D. The germline V gene encodes CDR1 SGHTA and CDR2 FQGNSA. Trimming stripped 2 bases from V and 4 bases from J, with 14 bases between. The length of the CDR3 is 15 residues. CDR3 region: CASSLRTDLIYGYTF. The CDR3 region has the DNA TGTGCCAGCAGCTTACGGACCGATTTGATCTATGGCTACACCTTC.

The chain uses TRBV7-6 and TRBJ1-1; 7 bases fit TRBD1. CDR1 and CDR2 from the germline V gene are SGHVS and FNYEAQ. V shed 4 bases, J shed 1 base, and the junction held 6 bases outside the gene matches. The CDR3 consists of 15 residues. The CDR3 DNA reads as TGTGCCAGCAGCTCCAGGGGGTGGGGGAACACTGAAGCTTTCTTT. Translating gives CASSSRGWGNTEAFF.

The rearrangement uses TRBV7-6 and TRBJ2-2; possibly TRBD2 for D (5 bases). CDR3 length equals 14 residues. Trimming left V 10 bases short and J 3 bases short, with 15 bases between. CDR1 and CDR2 from the germline V gene are SGHVS and FNYEAQ. The CDR3 DNA reads TGTGCCACCCCCCGGGGAGTCGACACCGGGGAGCTGTTTTTT. It codes for CATPRGVDTGELFF.

This clonotype has only a few counts. J is TRBJ2-2 and V is TRBV11-2; possibly TRBD1 for D (6 bases). Trimming shortened V by 1 base and J by 6 bases, and 9 bases separated the two germline ends. Germline V gene data show CDR1 as SGHAT and CDR2 as FQNNGV. CDR3 length equals 14 residues. This CDR3 reads CASSLVTGPGELFF. The DNA for the CDR3 is TGTGCCAGCAGCTTAGTGACAGGTCCCGGGGAGCTGTTTTTT.

A few counts support this clonotype. CDR3 nucleotide sequence: TGCAGTGCGAGGTCCAGGGTGACGAACACTGAAGCTTTCTTT. Its protein product is CSARSRVTNTEAFF. The chain uses TRBV20-1 and TRBJ1-1; TRBD1 is a possible D gene (5 bases). V lost 6 bases to trimming and J lost 1 base, with 15 bases between them. CDR3 length: 14 amino acids. CDR1 is DFQATT, CDR2 SNEGSKA, per germline (reference sequence).

This clonotype has more than one count but fewer than ten. The genes are TRBV12-3 or TRBV12-4 and TRBJ2-7; D is perhaps TRBD1 or TRBD2 (7 bases each). The CDR3 consists of 15 residues. V was cut by 10 bases and J by 4 bases, with 23 bases left in between. CDR3: CATSGGGAALYEQYF. The CDR3 bases are TGTGCCACCTCAGGGGGGGGCGCGGCTCTGTACGAGCAGTACTTC.

This clonotype was seen ten or more times. The chain has TRBV7-8 and TRBJ1-4, with D perhaps matching TRBD1 (5 bases). The CDR3 totals 15 residues. In germline, CDR1 is SGHVS, CDR2 FQNEAQ. V was pared by 1 base and J by 7 bases, with 13 bases between. This CDR3 is CASSLEWGLIEKLFF. The CDR3 nucleotides are TGTGCCAGCAGCTTAGAGTGGGGCCTGATTGAAAAACTGTTTTTT.

The CDR3 DNA reads TGCGCCAGCAGCCAAGACGACTATGGCTACACCTTC. Protein: CASSQDDYGYTF. V and J are TRBV4-1 and TRBJ1-2; no clear D gene. CDR1 MGHRA and CDR2 YSYEKL come from the germline V gene. CDR3 length: 12 residues. The V gene lost 0 bases and the J gene lost 3 bases, with 2 bases spanning the gap.

This clonotype was recorded many times. The chain links TRBV29-1 to TRBJ2-2; D perhaps matches TRBD1 (5 bases). The V gene lost 5 bases and the J gene lost 2 bases, with 9 bases spanning the gap. Germline V gives CDR1 SQVTM, CDR2 ANQGSEA. The length of the CDR3 is 13 residues. The CDR3 here is CSVIQGNTGELFF. The DNA of the CDR3 is TGCAGCGTTATTCAGGGCAACACCGGGGAGCTGTTTTTT.

This clonotype was recorded many times. The V call is TRBV7-8, the J call TRBJ1-6; D uncertain. The germline CDR1 and CDR2 sequences are SGHVS and FQNEAQ. The CDR3 is 17 residues long. Trimming removed 0 bases from V and 11 bases from J, with 20 bases in between. The CDR3 loop reads CASSLALWQLPIAPLHF. Written as DNA, the CDR3 is TGTGCCAGCAGCTTAGCGCTTTGGCAACTGCCGATTGCACCCCTCCACTTT.

V and J are TRBV6-6 and TRBJ2-7; no firm D call. Germline values: CDR1 MNHNY, CDR2 SVGAGI (reference sequence). The V end lost 4 bases, the J end lost 3 bases, and 4 bases lay between the germline ends. The CDR3 has 11 residues. In DNA, the CDR3 is TGTGCCAGCAGTTTCGACTACGAGCAGTACTTC. Its translation: CASSFDYEQYF.

The chain links TRBV5-6 to TRBJ2-7; D is ambiguous. Per germline, CDR1 SGHDT and CDR2 YYEEEE. The CDR3 is 14 amino acids. V lost 4 bases, J lost 3 bases, and 14 bases lay in between. The CDR3 sequence: CASSDSLSGYEQYF. CDR3 sequence (DNA): TGTGCCAGCAGCGACTCTTTATCCGGCTACGAGCAGTACTTC.

The chain carries TRBV4-1 and TRBJ2-3; D remains ambiguous. Germline assignment: CDR1 MGHRA and CDR2 YSYEKL. This CDR3 is 15 amino acids long. V was clipped by 2 bases and J by 6 bases, with 15 bases between them. CDR3 protein: CASSQRLGPRDTQYF. The CDR3 DNA reads TGCGCCAGCAGCCAACGGCTAGGTCCTCGGGATACGCAGTATTTT.

This clonotype showed up just a few times. This may come from a read error, since a much larger clone is one base off. The chain uses TRBV2 and TRBJ2-7; D might be TRBD1 or TRBD2, each matching 5 bases. This CDR3 has 13 residues. V was cut by 6 bases and J by 2 bases, with 11 bases left in between. Germline V gene sequence: CDR1 SNHLY, CDR2 FYNNEI. This CDR3 is CASRPGTAYEQYF. The CDR3 DNA reads as TGTGCCAGCAGGCCCGGGACCGCCTACGAGCAGTACTTC. Drawing the rest from reference TRBV2 and TRBJ2-7, the complete variable domain is EPEVTQTPSHQVTQMGQEVILRCVPISNHLYFYWYRQILGQKVEFLVSFYNNEISEKSEIFDDQFSVERPDGSNFTLKIRSTKLEDSAMYFCASRPGTAYEQYFGPGTRLTVT.

This clonotype has a handful of counts. The J gene is TRBJ2-3, the V gene TRBV2; D is uncertain. The germline V and J ends were trimmed by 2 bases and 0 bases, with 12 bases remaining between them. Germline lookup yields CDR1 SNHLY and CDR2 FYNNEI. The CDR3 has 16 residues. The CDR3 loop reads CASSEPADPSTDTQYF. The CDR3 DNA reads as TGTGCCAGCAGTGAACCGGCGGACCCGAGCACAGATACGCAGTATTTT.

There are many counts of this clonotype. The chain joins TRBV7-2 to TRBJ1-2, with TRBD1 identical over 7 bases. This CDR3 spans 15 amino acids. Trimming at V came to 1 base and at J to 2 bases, leaving 4 bases not matched to a gene. Germline CDR1 is SGHTA and CDR2 is FQGNSA. The CDR3 DNA reads as TGTGCCAGCAGCTTAGAGGGGACAGAGAACTATGGCTACACCTTC. Protein: CASSLEGTENYGYTF.

The rearrangement uses TRBV29-1 and TRBJ1-1, with 9 bases matching TRBD1. There are 13 residues in the CDR3. Germline V gene sequence: CDR1 SQVTM, CDR2 ANQGSEA. With 5 bases clipped from V and 9 bases from J, the junction kept 10 bases outside the gene matches. The CDR3 region is CSVCRDRDEKAFF. In nucleotides, the CDR3 is TGCAGCGTTTGTAGGGACAGGGATGAGAAAGCTTTCTTT.

In this sample, this clonotype turned up a few times. This sequence joins TRBV29-1 and TRBJ2-5; possibly TRBD2 for D (5 bases). V was cut by 0 bases and J by 1 base, with 15 bases left in between. The V gene's germline CDR1 is SQVTM and CDR2 ANQGSEA. The CDR3 runs to 16 residues. As DNA, the CDR3 is TGCAGCGTTGAAGATGGGGAGAGTCTGTCCCAAGAGACCCAGTACTTC. This codes for CSVEDGESLSQETQYF.

The V and J genes are TRBV27 and TRBJ1-1, with D perhaps matching TRBD1 (6 bases). Trimming left V 4 bases short and J 6 bases short, with 15 bases between. CDR3 length: 14 amino acids. Per the germline V gene, CDR1 is MNHEY and CDR2 is SMNVEV (reference sequence). The CDR3 bases are TGTGCCAGCAGTTCCCAGACAGGATCCGCTGAAGCTTTCTTT. Translated, it gives CASSSQTGSAEAFF.

The rearrangement joins TRBV14 to TRBJ1-1; D perhaps matches TRBD1 (5 bases). Deletions cut 5 bases from V and 6 bases from J, with 16 bases between. The CDR3 runs to 14 residues. Germline V CDR1 and CDR2: SGHDN, FVKESK. CDR3 amino acids: CASSYNRGAAEAFF. CDR3 DNA sequence: TGTGCCAGCAGCTATAACCGAGGGGCAGCTGAAGCTTTCTTT.

Written as DNA, the CDR3 is TGTGCCAGCAGCCAAAGTATACCCTTGGGGACTGAAGCTTTCTTT. This codes for CASSQSIPLGTEAFF. The chain links TRBV14 to TRBJ1-1, with D unresolved. The CDR3 is made up of 15 amino acids. Germline loops: CDR1 SGHDN, CDR2 FVKESK. V was pared by 2 bases and J by 5 bases, with 15 bases between.